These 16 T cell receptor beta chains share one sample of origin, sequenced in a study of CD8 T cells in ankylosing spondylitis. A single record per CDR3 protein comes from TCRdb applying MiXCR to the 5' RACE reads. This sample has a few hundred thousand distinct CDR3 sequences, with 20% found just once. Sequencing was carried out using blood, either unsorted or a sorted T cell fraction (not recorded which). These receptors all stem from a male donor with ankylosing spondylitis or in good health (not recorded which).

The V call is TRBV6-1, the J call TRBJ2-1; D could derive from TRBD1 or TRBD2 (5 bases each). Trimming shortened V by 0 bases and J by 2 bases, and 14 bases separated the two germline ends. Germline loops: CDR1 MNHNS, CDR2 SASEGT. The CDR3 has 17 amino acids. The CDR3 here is CASSEAWGSPPYNEQFF. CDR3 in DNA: TGTGCCAGCAGTGAAGCGTGGGGGAGCCCTCCCTACAATGAGCAGTTCTTC.

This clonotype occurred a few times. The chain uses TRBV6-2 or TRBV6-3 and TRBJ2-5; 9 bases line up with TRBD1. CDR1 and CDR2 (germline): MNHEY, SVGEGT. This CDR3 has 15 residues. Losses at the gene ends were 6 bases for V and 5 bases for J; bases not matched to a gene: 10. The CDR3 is CASRGTGSGEETQYF. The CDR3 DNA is TGTGCCAGCAGAGGGACAGGGAGCGGTGAGGAGACCCAGTACTTC.

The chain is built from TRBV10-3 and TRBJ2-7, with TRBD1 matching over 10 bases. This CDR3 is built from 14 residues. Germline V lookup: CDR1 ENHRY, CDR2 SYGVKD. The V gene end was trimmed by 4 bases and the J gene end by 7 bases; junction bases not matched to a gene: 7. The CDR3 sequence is CAISGTGTGAEQYV. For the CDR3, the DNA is TGTGCCATCAGTGGTACCGGGACAGGGGCTGAGCAGTACGTC.

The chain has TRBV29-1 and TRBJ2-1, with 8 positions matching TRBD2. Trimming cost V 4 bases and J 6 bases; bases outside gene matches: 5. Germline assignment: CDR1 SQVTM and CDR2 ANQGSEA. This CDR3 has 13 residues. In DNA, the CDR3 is TGCAGCGTTGCCGGGGGGGTCGCCAATGAGCAGTTCTTC. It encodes CSVAGGVANEQFF.

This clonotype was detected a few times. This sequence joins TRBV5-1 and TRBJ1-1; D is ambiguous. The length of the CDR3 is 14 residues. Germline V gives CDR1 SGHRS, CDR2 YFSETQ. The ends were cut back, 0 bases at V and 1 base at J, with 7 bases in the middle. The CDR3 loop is CASSLGSGNTEAFF. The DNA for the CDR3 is TGCGCCAGCAGCTTGGGGTCGGGGAACACTGAAGCTTTCTTT. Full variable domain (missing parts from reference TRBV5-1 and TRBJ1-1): KAGVTQTPRYLIKTRGQQVTLSCSPISGHRSVSWYQQTPGQGLQFLFEYFSETQRNKGNFPGRFSGRQFSNSRSEMNVSTLELGDSALYLCASSLGSGNTEAFFGQGTRLTVV.

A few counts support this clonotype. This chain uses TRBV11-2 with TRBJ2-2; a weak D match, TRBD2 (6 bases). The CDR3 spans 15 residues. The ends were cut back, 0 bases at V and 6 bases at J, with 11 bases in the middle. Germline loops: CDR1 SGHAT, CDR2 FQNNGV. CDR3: CASSLELSSAGELFF. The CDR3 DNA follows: TGTGCCAGCAGCTTAGAACTGTCTAGCGCCGGGGAGCTGTTTTTT. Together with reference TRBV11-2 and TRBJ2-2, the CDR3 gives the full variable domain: EAGVAQSPRYKIIEKRQSVAFWCNPISGHATLYWYQQILGQGPKLLIQFQNNGVVDDSQLPKDRFSAERLKGVDSTLKIQPAKLEDSAVYLCASSLELSSAGELFFGEGSRLTVL.

CDR3 amino acids: CASSSSVMNTGELFF. CDR3 bases: TGTGCCAGCAGTTCATCGGTGATGAACACCGGGGAGCTGTTTTTT. V usage is TRBV12-3 or TRBV12-4 and J usage is TRBJ2-2; D unclear. V was pared by 4 bases and J by 1 base, with 10 bases between. The CDR3 extends over 15 amino acids.

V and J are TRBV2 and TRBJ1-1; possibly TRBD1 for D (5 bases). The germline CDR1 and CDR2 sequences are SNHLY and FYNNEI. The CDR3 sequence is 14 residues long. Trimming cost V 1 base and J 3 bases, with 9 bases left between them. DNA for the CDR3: TGTGCCAGCAGTGAAGGCGGGGCGGACACTGAAGCTTTCTTT. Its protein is CASSEGGADTEAFF.

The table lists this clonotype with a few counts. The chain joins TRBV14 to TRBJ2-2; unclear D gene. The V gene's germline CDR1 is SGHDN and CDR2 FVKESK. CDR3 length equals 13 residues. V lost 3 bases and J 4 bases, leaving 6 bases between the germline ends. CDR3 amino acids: CASSQQPTGELFF. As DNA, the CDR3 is TGTGCCAGCAGCCAGCAGCCCACCGGGGAGCTGTTTTTT.

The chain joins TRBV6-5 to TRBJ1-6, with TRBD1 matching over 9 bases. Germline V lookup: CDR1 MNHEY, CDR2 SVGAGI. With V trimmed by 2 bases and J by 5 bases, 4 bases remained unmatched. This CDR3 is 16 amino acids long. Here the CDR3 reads CASSYPGTGNNSPLHF. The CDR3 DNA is TGTGCCAGCAGTTACCCCGGGACAGGGAATAATTCACCCCTCCACTTT.

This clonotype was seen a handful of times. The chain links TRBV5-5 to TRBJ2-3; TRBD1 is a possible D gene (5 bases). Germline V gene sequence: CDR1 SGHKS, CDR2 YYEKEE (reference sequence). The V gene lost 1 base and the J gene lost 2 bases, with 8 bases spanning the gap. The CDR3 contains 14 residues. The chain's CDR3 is CASSLLGDTDTQYF. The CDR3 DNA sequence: TGTGCCAGCAGCTTGCTAGGGGACACAGATACGCAGTATTTT.

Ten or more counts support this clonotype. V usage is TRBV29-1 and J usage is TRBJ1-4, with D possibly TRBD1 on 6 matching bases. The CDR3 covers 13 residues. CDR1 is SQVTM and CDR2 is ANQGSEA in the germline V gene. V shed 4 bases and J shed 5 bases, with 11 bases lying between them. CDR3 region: CSVGQAPNEKLFF. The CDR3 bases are TGCAGCGTTGGACAGGCCCCAAATGAAAAACTGTTTTTT.

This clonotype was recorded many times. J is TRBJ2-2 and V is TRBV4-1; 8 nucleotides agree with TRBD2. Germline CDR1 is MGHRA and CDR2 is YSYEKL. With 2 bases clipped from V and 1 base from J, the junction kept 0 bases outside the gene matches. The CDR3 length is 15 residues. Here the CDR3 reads CASSQSGRNTGELFF. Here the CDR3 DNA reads TGCGCCAGCAGCCAAAGCGGGAGGAACACCGGGGAGCTGTTTTTT.

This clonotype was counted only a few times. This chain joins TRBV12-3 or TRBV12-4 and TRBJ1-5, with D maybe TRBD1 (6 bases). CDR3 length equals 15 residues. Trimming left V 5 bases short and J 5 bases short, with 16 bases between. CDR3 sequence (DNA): TGTGCCAGCAGTCCAAGGGGGGCGCGGGATCAGCCCCAGCATTTT. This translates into CASSPRGARDQPQHF.

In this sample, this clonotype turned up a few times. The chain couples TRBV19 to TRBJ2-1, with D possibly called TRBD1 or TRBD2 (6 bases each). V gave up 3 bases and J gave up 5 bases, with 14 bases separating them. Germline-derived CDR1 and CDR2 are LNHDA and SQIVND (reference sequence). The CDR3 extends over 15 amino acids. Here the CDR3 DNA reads TGTGCCAGTAGTATGACAGGTACGGGGGACAATGAGCAGTTCTTC. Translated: CASSMTGTGDNEQFF.

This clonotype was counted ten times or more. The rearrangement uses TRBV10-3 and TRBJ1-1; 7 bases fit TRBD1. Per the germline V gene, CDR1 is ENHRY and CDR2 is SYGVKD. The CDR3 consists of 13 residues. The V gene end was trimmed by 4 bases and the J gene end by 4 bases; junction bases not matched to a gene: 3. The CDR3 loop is CAISGPGGTEAFF. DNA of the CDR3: TGTGCCATCAGTGGTCCAGGGGGCACTGAAGCTTTCTTT.